These 30 T cell receptor beta chains were all obtained from the same sample, sequenced in a study of T cell repertoires in cytomegalovirus infection. Which antigens these TCRs recognize remains unknown. TCRdb reprocessed the reads with MiXCR, giving one entry per CDR3 protein. The sample lists 450,000 to 650,000 distinct CDR3 sequences; roughly 43% were seen once. The sample was cultured PBMCs, taken from culture after CMV antigen stimulation. These receptors came from a human donor in good health (CMV status not recorded). Some clones in this sample may be carry-over from other donors' samples.

The chain is built from TRBV7-2 and TRBJ2-1; the D call may be TRBD1 or TRBD2 (5 bases each). This CDR3 spans 15 amino acids. Germline V gives CDR1 SGHTA, CDR2 FQGNSA. The V end lost 1 base, the J end lost 4 bases, and 11 bases lay between the germline ends. CDR3 DNA sequence: TGTGCCAGCAGCTTAGATGGGACCGATTACAATGAGCAGTTCTTC. It codes for CASSLDGTDYNEQFF.

This chain connects TRBV12-3 or TRBV12-4 to TRBJ1-1; 8 nucleotides match TRBD1. With V trimmed by 6 bases and J by 7 bases, 13 bases remained unmatched. This CDR3 contains 15 residues. The chain's CDR3 is CASRALTGEVNEAFF. The CDR3 bases are TGTGCCAGCAGGGCTCTGACAGGGGAGGTAAATGAAGCTTTCTTT.

CDR3 sequence: CASSSPPGGFGELFF. DNA of the CDR3: TGTGCCAGCAGTTCCCCCCCAGGGGGCTTCGGGGAGCTGTTTTTT. The chain recombines TRBV28 with TRBJ2-2; 8 bases map to TRBD1. Germline V lookup: CDR1 MDHEN, CDR2 SYDVKM. The CDR3 sequence is 15 residues long. V lost 4 bases and J lost 7; bases outside the gene matches: 8.

The chain couples TRBV7-6 to TRBJ1-1; D may be TRBD1 (5 bases). From germline, CDR1 is SGHVS and CDR2 FNYEAQ. V was cut by 1 base and J by 6 bases, with 15 bases left in between. The CDR3 sequence is 15 residues long. CDR3 nucleotides: TGTGCCAGCAGCTTAGGGGGGGTAGGGTACGCTGAAGCTTTCTTT. Amino acids: CASSLGGVGYAEAFF.

This clonotype has more than one count but fewer than ten. This chain uses TRBV7-8 with TRBJ2-2; unclear D gene. CDR1 and CDR2 from the germline V gene are SGHVS and FQNEAQ. The CDR3 runs to 14 residues. V was shortened by 5 bases and J by 3 bases, with 10 bases between the two germline ends. The CDR3 loop is CASSPYQDTGELFF. CDR3 DNA sequence: TGTGCCAGCAGCCCCTACCAGGACACCGGGGAGCTGTTTTTT.

The chain couples TRBV28 to TRBJ2-5; tentative D call: TRBD1 (6 bases). Trimming pared 6 bases from V and 1 base from J, leaving 18 bases between. The V gene's germline CDR1 is MDHEN and CDR2 SYDVKM. The CDR3 consists of 16 residues. In DNA, the CDR3 is TGTGCCAGCAGCAAAGGACAGTTCCAGCCCCAAGAGACCCAGTACTTC. Residues: CASSKGQFQPQETQYF.

This clonotype was seen repeatedly, ten times or more. The chain combines TRBV7-2 with TRBJ2-1, with D unclear. V lost 7 bases and J 6 bases, leaving 19 bases between the germline ends. Per the germline V gene, CDR1 is SGHTA and CDR2 is FQGNSA. The CDR3 is made up of 15 amino acids. The CDR3 is CASTTAWGLFNEQFF. The CDR3 bases are TGTGCCAGCACCACAGCTTGGGGTTTGTTCAATGAGCAGTTCTTC.

This rearrangement joins TRBV12-3 or TRBV12-4 to TRBJ2-2, with D hard to call. The V end lost 1 base, the J end lost 4 bases, and 7 bases lay between the germline ends. This CDR3 contains 14 residues. The CDR3 coding sequence is TGTGCCAGCAGTTTAGGTGTCACCACCGGGGAGCTGTTTTTT. This translates into CASSLGVTTGELFF.

This chain joins TRBV4-1 and TRBJ1-1; TRBD1 matches at 9 bases. Germline V gives CDR1 MGHRA, CDR2 YSYEKL. CDR3 length: 14 residues. V dropped 0 bases and J dropped 5; count of bases not matched to a gene: 1. In DNA form, the CDR3 reads TGCGCCAGCAGCCAAGATGACAGGGGGACTGAAGCTTTCTTT. Its translation is CASSQDDRGTEAFF.

Comment on this clonotype: Since a much larger clone is just one base distant, this may be a read error. This chain joins TRBV7-2 and TRBJ2-3; possibly TRBD1 for D (6 bases). Germline CDR1 is SGHTA and CDR2 is FQGNSA. Trimming pared 3 bases from V and 5 bases from J, leaving 18 bases between. The CDR3 loop spans 16 amino acids. The CDR3 is CTSSFSSGGGKDTQYF. DNA for the CDR3: TGTACCAGCAGCTTCTCGTCTGGGGGCGGAAAAGATACGCAGTATTTT.

This sequence joins TRBV20-1 and TRBJ2-1; possible D gene TRBD2, 5 bases. Trimming pared 5 bases from V and 0 bases from J, leaving 8 bases between. This CDR3 has 13 residues. Germline CDR1 is DFQATT and CDR2 is SNEGSKA (reference sequence). CDR3 in amino acids: CSAGRDSYNEQFF. CDR3 DNA sequence: TGCAGTGCTGGACGGGACTCCTACAATGAGCAGTTCTTC.

This chain joins TRBV18 and TRBJ2-5, with D perhaps matching TRBD1 (5 bases). Trimming stripped 2 bases from V and 2 bases from J, with 9 bases between. Germline values: CDR1 KGHSH, CDR2 LQKENI. This CDR3 contains 14 residues. Here the CDR3 reads CASSPGAEQETQYF. In DNA, the CDR3 is TGTGCCAGCTCACCAGGGGCAGAACAAGAGACCCAGTACTTC.

J is TRBJ2-5 and V is TRBV7-2; D not certain. The V and J ends lost 10 bases and 1 base respectively, with 13 bases between them. CDR3 size: 13 residues. Germline V gene data show CDR1 as SGHTA and CDR2 as FQGNSA. CDR3 in DNA: TGTGCCACCTCACAGCGTTTCCAAGAGACCCAGTACTTC. Its translation is CATSQRFQETQYF.

This clonotype has ten or more counts. This chain links TRBV7-2 with TRBJ1-1; 7 bases agree with TRBD1. Per germline, CDR1 SGHTA and CDR2 FQGNSA. CDR3 size: 16 residues. Trimming cost V 4 bases and J 0 bases; bases outside gene matches: 8. The CDR3 loop reads CASSSRSDRVNTEAFF. Written as DNA, the CDR3 is TGTGCCAGCAGCTCACGTAGTGACAGGGTGAACACTGAAGCTTTCTTT.

This sequence joins TRBV15 and TRBJ1-1, with unresolved D. The CDR3 runs 14 residues. The V gene's germline CDR1 is LNHNV and CDR2 YYDKDF (reference sequence). V dropped 2 bases and J dropped 4 bases, with 11 bases sitting between them. The CDR3 DNA follows: TGTGCCACCAGCAGAAAAACTCTGACCACTGAAGCTTTCTTT. It is translated as CATSRKTLTTEAFF.

Details on this clonotype: At one boundary the junction diverges from the germline segment, which might be a read error. CDR3: CSARTSDARAF. The CDR3 DNA reads as TGCAGTGCTAGAACCTCAGATGCCCGGGCCTTT. The rearrangement joins TRBV20-1 to TRBJ1-6; D call uncertain. Per germline, CDR1 DFQATT and CDR2 SNEGSKA (reference sequence). This CDR3 comprises 11 residues.

This clonotype was recorded only once. The chain is built from TRBV20-1 and TRBJ1-6; D unclear. This CDR3 spans 17 amino acids. Germline CDR1 reads DFQATT; CDR2 reads SNEGSKA (reference sequence). V was cut by 5 bases and J by 8 bases, with 25 bases left in between. CDR3 loop: CSALGGLRRQVDSPLHF. CDR3 DNA sequence: TGCAGTGCTCTAGGCGGCTTAAGGAGGCAGGTGGATTCACCCCTCCACTTT.

The chain employs TRBV7-6 and TRBJ2-2; tentatively, D is TRBD1 or TRBD2 (6 bases each). This CDR3 spans 14 amino acids. The germline V gene encodes CDR1 SGHVS and CDR2 FNYEAQ. V was clipped by 6 bases and J by 6 bases, with 14 bases between them. The CDR3 DNA reads TGTGCCAGCAGGGCTAACAGGGAGGCCGGGGAGCTGTTTTTT. The encoded protein is CASRANREAGELFF.

In this sample, this clonotype turned up a few times. This rearrangement joins TRBV2 to TRBJ1-4; 7 bases are a match to TRBD1. Germline loops: CDR1 SNHLY, CDR2 FYNNEI. This CDR3 has 14 amino acids. J lost 10 bases, V lost 2 bases, and 7 bases had no gene match. The chain's CDR3 is CASSETRTGPKLFF. The CDR3 DNA is TGTGCCAGCAGTGAAACACGGACAGGACCAAAACTGTTTTTT.

This clonotype came up a few times. The chain combines TRBV5-3 with TRBJ2-5, with 7 nucleotides matching TRBD2. TRBV5-3 is classed as an ORF, of uncertain function. This CDR3 is 14 amino acids long. V shed 8 bases, J shed 4 bases, and the junction held 11 bases outside the gene matches. The CDR3 DNA reads TGTGCCAGCAGGGAGAGACTAGCTGGAGAGACCCAGTACTTC. Translation gives CASRERLAGETQYF.

This clonotype appeared a single time. The V call is TRBV6-2 or TRBV6-3, the J call TRBJ2-1, with D possibly being TRBD2 (6 bases). The V and J ends lost 6 bases and 1 base respectively, with 28 bases between them. Germline CDR1 reads MNHEY; CDR2 reads SVGEGT. The CDR3 has 20 residues. The CDR3 sequence: CASSATGDDWYSRSYNEQFF. In nucleotides, the CDR3 is TGTGCCAGCAGCGCTACGGGAGACGATTGGTATTCGAGGTCCTACAATGAGCAGTTCTTC.

V is TRBV20-1 and J is TRBJ1-1; D not resolved. Germline-derived CDR1 and CDR2 are DFQATT and SNEGSKA (reference sequence). V gave up 1 base and J gave up 0 bases, with 15 bases separating them. The CDR3 length is 16 residues. The chain's CDR3 is CSARGGFEGMNTEAFF. The CDR3 DNA reads as TGCAGTGCTAGAGGCGGTTTTGAAGGAATGAACACTGAAGCTTTCTTT.

This clonotype occurred a few times. This chain joins TRBV7-9 and TRBJ2-3, with unresolved D. CDR1 and CDR2 (germline): SEHNR, FQNEAQ (reference sequence). V gave up 1 base and J gave up 6 bases, with 11 bases separating them. The CDR3 has 14 residues. The CDR3 DNA sequence: TGTGCCAGCAGCTTAGTCAAGAGTCCCGATACGCAGTATTTT. Translating it yields CASSLVKSPDTQYF.

This clonotype was seen a few times. This chain uses TRBV4-2 with TRBJ1-4; no clear D. The germline gives CDR1 LGHNA, CDR2 YNFKEQ. The V gene lost 4 bases and the J gene lost 6 bases, with 15 bases spanning the gap. CDR3 length equals 15 residues. The CDR3 DNA reads TGTGCCAGCAGCCGCAGAAGGGCCGCCGATGAAAAACTGTTTTTT. Translation gives CASSRRRAADEKLFF.

CDR3 region: CSAREIRAAEAFF. CDR3 sequence (DNA): TGCAGTGCTAGAGAGATACGGGCGGCTGAAGCTTTCTTT. The rearrangement uses TRBV20-1 and TRBJ1-1; D uncertain. V gave up 0 bases and J gave up 6 bases, with 11 bases separating them. Germline V gene data show CDR1 as DFQATT and CDR2 as SNEGSKA (reference sequence). The CDR3 spans 13 residues.

This chain links TRBV12-3 or TRBV12-4 with TRBJ1-5, with D maybe TRBD1 (5 bases). Trimming pared 7 bases from V and 4 bases from J, leaving 8 bases between. The CDR3 extends over 12 amino acids. The CDR3 spells CASTKGNQPQHF. The CDR3 DNA is TGTGCCAGCACCAAGGGGAATCAGCCCCAGCATTTT.

The chain carries TRBV18 and TRBJ1-2; 11 nucleotides agree with TRBD1. Germline V gene data show CDR1 as KGHSH and CDR2 as LQKENI. V lost 4 bases and J lost 5; bases outside the gene matches: 6. This CDR3 comprises 15 residues. As DNA, the CDR3 is TGTGCCAGCTCACGGACGGGACAGGGGGTTTATGGCTACACCTTC. This sequence encodes CASSRTGQGVYGYTF. The whole variable domain, filled in from reference TRBV18 and TRBJ1-2, reads NAGVMQNPRHLVRRRGQEARLRCSPMKGHSHVYWYRQLPEEGLKFMVYLQKENIIDESGMPKERFSAEFPKEGPSILRIQQVVRGDSAAYFCASSRTGQGVYGYTFGSGTRLTVV.

The chain joins TRBV28 to TRBJ2-7; 7 bases match TRBD1. CDR3 length equals 14 residues. With 6 bases clipped from V and 6 bases from J, the junction kept 11 bases outside the gene matches. Germline CDR1 is MDHEN and CDR2 is SYDVKM. CDR3 nucleotide sequence: TGTGCCAGCAGATCATATCCACAGGGGCTCGAGCAGTACTTC. This codes for CASRSYPQGLEQYF.

The chain recombines TRBV28 with TRBJ2-3; a weak D match, TRBD1 (5 bases). Per germline, CDR1 MDHEN and CDR2 SYDVKM. This CDR3 spans 14 amino acids. Trimming took off 5 bases at V and 0 bases at J, with 9 bases between the two ends. The CDR3 protein is CASSRQISTDTQYF. The CDR3, as DNA: TGTGCCAGCAGTCGACAGATTAGCACAGATACGCAGTATTTT.

The rearrangement joins TRBV10-3 to TRBJ1-5; 7 positions agree with TRBD1. Trimming took 5 bases from V and 3 from J; bases not matched to a gene: 1. CDR1 is ENHRY, CDR2 SYGVKD, per germline. This CDR3 is 13 amino acids long. The chain's CDR3 is CAISTGVNQPQHF. The CDR3 DNA reads TGTGCCATCAGTACAGGGGTCAATCAGCCCCAGCATTTT.